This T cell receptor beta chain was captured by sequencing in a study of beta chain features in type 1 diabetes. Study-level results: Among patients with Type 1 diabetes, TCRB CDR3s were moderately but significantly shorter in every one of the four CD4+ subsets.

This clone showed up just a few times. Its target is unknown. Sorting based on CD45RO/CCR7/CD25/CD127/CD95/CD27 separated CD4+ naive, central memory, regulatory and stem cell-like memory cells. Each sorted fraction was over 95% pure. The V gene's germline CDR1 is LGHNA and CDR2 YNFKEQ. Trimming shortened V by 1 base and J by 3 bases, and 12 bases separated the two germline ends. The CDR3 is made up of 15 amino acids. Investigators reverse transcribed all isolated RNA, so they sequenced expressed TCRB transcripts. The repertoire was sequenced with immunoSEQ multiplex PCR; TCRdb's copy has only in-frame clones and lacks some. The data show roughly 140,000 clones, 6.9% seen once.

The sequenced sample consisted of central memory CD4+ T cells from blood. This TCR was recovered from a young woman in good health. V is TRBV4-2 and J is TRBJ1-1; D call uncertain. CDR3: CASSQGFLGDTEAFF. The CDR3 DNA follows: TGTGCCAGCAGCCAAGGGTTTTTGGGCGACACTGAAGCTTTCTTT.